A single sample is the source of the 30 T cell receptor beta chains below, sequenced in a study of T-cell reconstitution after alpha-beta-depleted transplantation in children. As it was prepared, the TCRbeta library received unique molecular identifiers. TCRdb recomputed calls from the PCR reads with MiXCR, one row per CDR3 protein. The sample consists of 750,000 to 950,000 distinct CDR3 sequences, under 20% of them appearing once. The sample was PBMCs, mostly from graft donor cells, taken 360 days after TCRalphabeta/CD19-depleted stem cell transplant. The receptors stem from a male patient aged 10-17 years who had a stem cell transplant for acute lymphoblastic leukemia, so the T cells may come from the graft donor.

This clonotype was counted many times. The chain recombines TRBV29-1 with TRBJ2-7; 8 positions match TRBD1. Trimming cost V 2 bases and J 3 bases; bases outside gene matches: 3. CDR3 length: 13 residues. CDR1 SQVTM and CDR2 ANQGSEA come from the germline V gene. CDR3 sequence (DNA): TGCAGCGTTGAAACAGGGGGAAGCTACGAGCAGTACTTC. Its translation: CSVETGGSYEQYF.

Comments on this clonotype: Since a much larger clone is just one base distant, this may be a read error. The CDR3 spells CASSQTRQGTQKTQYF. DNA for the CDR3: TGCGCCAGCAGCCAGACGAGACAGGGGACCCAAAAGACCCAGTACTTC. The chain carries TRBV4-1 and TRBJ2-5, with 8 positions matching TRBD1. The length of the CDR3 is 16 residues. Germline lookup yields CDR1 MGHRA and CDR2 YSYEKL.

At least ten counts were recorded for this clonotype. The chain recombines TRBV5-5 with TRBJ1-5; D is unclear. The V gene lost 4 bases and the J gene lost 1 base, with 6 bases spanning the gap. CDR1 is SGHKS and CDR2 is YYEKEE in the germline V gene (reference sequence). The CDR3 consists of 13 residues. CDR3 sequence: CASSRKSNQPQHF. For the CDR3, the DNA is TGTGCCAGCAGCAGGAAGAGCAATCAGCCCCAGCATTTT.

A few counts support this clonotype. The V call is TRBV18, the J call TRBJ2-3; 7 positions agree with TRBD2. The V gene end was trimmed by 3 bases and the J gene end by 0 bases; junction bases not matched to a gene: 9. Germline assignment: CDR1 KGHSH and CDR2 LQKENI. The CDR3 length is 17 residues. The CDR3 loop reads CASSPSGGGRSTDTQYF. The CDR3 bases are TGTGCCAGCTCACCGTCGGGAGGCGGAAGAAGCACAGATACGCAGTATTTT.

The sample holds many counts of this clonotype. The rearrangement links TRBV5-1 to TRBJ1-2; D ambiguous. Trimming removed 0 bases at V and 0 bases at J, with 9 bases between. CDR1 and CDR2 (germline): SGHRS, YFSETQ. This CDR3 comprises 15 residues. The CDR3: CASSLVKDPNYGYTF. In nucleotides, the CDR3 is TGCGCCAGCAGCTTGGTGAAGGATCCTAACTATGGCTACACCTTC. The complete variable domain, with remaining parts taken from reference TRBV5-1 and TRBJ1-2, reads KAGVTQTPRYLIKTRGQQVTLSCSPISGHRSVSWYQQTPGQGLQFLFEYFSETQRNKGNFPGRFSGRQFSNSRSEMNVSTLELGDSALYLCASSLVKDPNYGYTFGSGTRLTVV.

The chain uses TRBV5-1 and TRBJ2-1; 8 bases are shared with TRBD2. With V trimmed by 2 bases and J by 7 bases, 11 bases remained unmatched. The CDR3 is 16 residues long. Germline V gene lookup returns CDR1 SGHRS and CDR2 YFSETQ. CDR3 DNA sequence: TGCGCCAGCAGCTTCCGGGGGGGGCTGCTTAATAATGAGCAGTTCTTC. This sequence encodes CASSFRGGLLNNEQFF.

This clonotype was detected a few times. The chain links TRBV15 to TRBJ2-5; D ambiguous. The CDR3 loop spans 17 amino acids. CDR1 is LNHNV and CDR2 is YYDKDF in the germline V gene (reference sequence). V gave up 3 bases and J gave up 5 bases, with 22 bases separating them. The CDR3 sequence: CATSRDPLLRTRETQYF. The CDR3 DNA reads TGTGCCACCAGCAGGGACCCCCTCCTCCGCACGCGGGAGACCCAGTACTTC.

There are many counts of this clonotype. The chain joins TRBV27 to TRBJ1-2; perhaps TRBD1 as D (6 bases). The CDR3 length is 11 residues. Germline V gene data show CDR1 as MNHEY and CDR2 as SMNVEV (reference sequence). With 8 bases removed from V and 8 bases from J, the gap between germline ends came to 12 bases. In DNA form, the CDR3 reads TGTGCCAGCGGCCCAGGGGACGGCTACACCTTC. It encodes CASGPGDGYTF.

A note on this clonotype: The junction departs from germline at one end; a sequencing error may be responsible. This chain connects TRBV5-8 to TRBJ2-5; D could derive from TRBD1 or TRBD2 (6 bases each). From germline, CDR1 is SGHTS and CDR2 YDEGEE. The CDR3 spans 13 residues. The CDR3, as DNA: TGTCCCAGCAGGGTAACACAGGGAGGGACCCAGTACTTC. Encoded protein: CPSRVTQGGTQYF.

This clonotype was detected only a few times. The genes are TRBV11-2 and TRBJ2-2, with 11 bases lining up with TRBD2. The CDR3 totals 16 residues. Losses at the gene ends were 7 bases for V and 7 bases for J; bases not matched to a gene: 11. The germline V gene has CDR1 SGHAT and CDR2 FQNNGV. The CDR3 spells CASNSLAGGNHGELFF. CDR3 nucleotides: TGTGCCAGCAACTCTCTAGCGGGAGGTAATCACGGGGAGCTGTTTTTT.

Only a few counts were recorded for this clonotype. The rearrangement joins TRBV27 to TRBJ2-1, with D unclear. Trimming pared 2 bases from V and 4 bases from J, leaving 6 bases between. This CDR3 has 13 amino acids. The germline V gene encodes CDR1 MNHEY and CDR2 SMNVEV (reference sequence). The DNA for the CDR3 is TGTGCCAGCAGTTTACCAGGATACAATGAGCAGTTCTTC. Amino acid sequence: CASSLPGYNEQFF.

This chain connects TRBV11-1 to TRBJ2-5; D gene unclear. This CDR3 comprises 14 residues. Germline assignment: CDR1 SGHAT and CDR2 FQDESV (reference sequence). V lost 2 bases to trimming and J lost 2 bases, with 9 bases between them. CDR3: CASSLILLQETQYF. CDR3 sequence (DNA): TGTGCCAGCAGCTTAATCCTACTACAAGAGACCCAGTACTTC.

The J gene is TRBJ1-1, the V gene TRBV3-1, with unresolved D. V was trimmed by 5 bases and J by 4 bases, leaving 14 bases between them. CDR3 length equals 14 residues. Germline-derived CDR1 and CDR2 are LGHDT and YNNKEL (reference sequence). The CDR3 nucleotides read TGTGCCAGCAGCAAGGAGCGAGGGTTCACTGAAGCTTTCTTT. This translates into CASSKERGFTEAFF.

There are a few counts of this clonotype. The chain recombines TRBV6-4 with TRBJ2-2; unclear D gene. V lost 0 bases, J lost 1 base, and 12 bases lay in between. Per the germline V gene, CDR1 is MRHNA and CDR2 is SNTAGT. The CDR3 length is 17 residues. The CDR3 DNA sequence: TGTGCCAGCAGTGACTCGTACTTATCTTTGAACACCGGGGAGCTGTTTTTT. Its protein is CASSDSYLSLNTGELFF.

The chain has TRBV5-1 and TRBJ2-3; D may match TRBD1 or TRBD2 (5 bases each). The CDR3 sequence is 14 residues long. V dropped 8 bases and J dropped 6 bases, with 19 bases sitting between them. Germline loops: CDR1 SGHRS, CDR2 YFSETQ. The DNA of the CDR3 is TGCGCCAGTGGGCCGGGACCTCCCTCGGATACGCAGTATTTT. It is translated as CASGPGPPSDTQYF.

The sample holds a few counts of this clonotype. The CDR3 DNA sequence: TGCGCCAGCAGCTTGTCGCCCCTGACAGGGTCCTACAATGAGCAGTTCTTC. It codes for CASSLSPLTGSYNEQFF. This chain links TRBV5-1 with TRBJ2-1, with TRBD1 matching over 7 bases. CDR3 length equals 17 residues. V shed 1 base and J 1 base; nucleotides not matched to a gene: 8. Looked up from germline, CDR1 is SGHRS and CDR2 is YFSETQ.

CDR3: CSARDQGPGGAFF. The CDR3 DNA follows: TGCAGTGCTAGAGATCAGGGTCCCGGGGGAGCTTTCTTT. The rearrangement links TRBV20-1 to TRBJ1-1; D might be TRBD1 (5 bases). CDR3 length: 13 residues. The germline V and J ends were trimmed by 0 bases and 10 bases, with 15 bases remaining between them. The germline V gene encodes CDR1 DFQATT and CDR2 SNEGSKA (reference sequence).

Only a few counts were recorded for this clonotype. The V gene is TRBV4-2, the J gene TRBJ2-7; D not resolved. This CDR3 contains 17 residues. CDR1 is LGHNA and CDR2 is YNFKEQ in the germline V gene. Trimming pared 1 base from V and 3 bases from J, leaving 19 bases between. The CDR3 DNA is TGTGCCAGCAGCCAAGGTAACAGCCCACAAACAGACTACGAGCAGTACTTC. The encoded protein is CASSQGNSPQTDYEQYF.

This clonotype was seen a few times. The chain has TRBV7-8 and TRBJ1-1; D is uncertain. V lost 5 bases to trimming and J lost 3 bases, with 16 bases between them. Germline CDR1 SGHVS, CDR2 FQNEAQ. The CDR3 consists of 15 residues. CDR3 in amino acids: CASSPTGASYTEAFF. The CDR3 DNA reads TGTGCCAGCAGCCCTACCGGAGCGTCTTACACTGAAGCTTTCTTT.

This clonotype has a count of ten or more. This rearrangement joins TRBV5-1 to TRBJ2-1, with 7 bases matching TRBD1. The germline V gene has CDR1 SGHRS and CDR2 YFSETQ. The CDR3 covers 14 residues. Trimming removed 0 bases from V and 7 bases from J; junction bases left unmatched: 4. CDR3 sequence reads: CASSLGQGINEQFF. The DNA for the CDR3 is TGCGCCAGCAGCTTGGGACAGGGAATAAATGAGCAGTTCTTC. Based on the CDR3 plus reference TRBV5-1 and TRBJ2-1, the full variable domain is KAGVTQTPRYLIKTRGQQVTLSCSPISGHRSVSWYQQTPGQGLQFLFEYFSETQRNKGNFPGRFSGRQFSNSRSEMNVSTLELGDSALYLCASSLGQGINEQFFGPGTRLTVL.

This clonotype was detected ten times or more. The chain combines TRBV7-8 with TRBJ1-2; 7 bases map to TRBD1. With 5 bases clipped from V and 1 base from J, the junction kept 7 bases outside the gene matches. Germline V gives CDR1 SGHVS, CDR2 FQNEAQ. The CDR3 is 15 residues long. CDR3 DNA: TGTGCCAGCAGCGCCAGGGACAGCCTTAACTATGGCTACACCTTC. It translates to CASSARDSLNYGYTF. Filled out from reference TRBV7-8 and TRBJ1-2, the complete variable domain reads GAGVSQSPRYKVAKRGQDVALRCDPISGHVSLFWYQQALGQGPEFLTYFQNEAQLDKSGLPSDRFFAERPEGSVSTLKIQRTQQEDSAVYLCASSARDSLNYGYTFGSGTRLTVV.

The V and J genes are TRBV5-6 and TRBJ2-3, with 10 bases lining up with TRBD2. CDR1 and CDR2 (germline): SGHDT, YYEEEE. The CDR3 sequence is 18 residues long. Trimming cost V 4 bases and J 1 base; bases outside gene matches: 12. CDR3 nucleotides: TGTGCCAGCAGCCCGGGGCTAGCGGGAGCGTACGGCACAGATACGCAGTATTTT. This encodes CASSPGLAGAYGTDTQYF.

This chain uses TRBV15 with TRBJ1-5; TRBD1 aligns across 9 bases. The CDR3 covers 19 residues. The germline CDR1 and CDR2 sequences are LNHNV and YYDKDF (reference sequence). V trimming: 5 bases; J trimming: 0 bases; junction bases outside the gene matches: 14. The CDR3 sequence is CATSGNPGQGFHSNQPQHF. The CDR3 coding sequence is TGTGCCACCAGCGGAAACCCGGGACAGGGATTCCATAGCAATCAGCCCCAGCATTTT.

The sample holds many counts of this clonotype. The chain has TRBV20-1 and TRBJ2-5; tentatively, D is TRBD1 (6 bases). From germline, CDR1 is DFQATT and CDR2 SNEGSKA (reference sequence). The V end was cut by 6 bases, the J end by 4 bases, with 15 bases between. CDR3 size: 13 residues. The CDR3 is CSALKGVGETQYF. As DNA, the CDR3 is TGCAGTGCCCTTAAGGGGGTTGGAGAGACCCAGTACTTC.

The genes are TRBV4-1 and TRBJ2-7, with D possibly TRBD1 on 6 matching bases. This CDR3 comprises 13 residues. Germline-derived CDR1 and CDR2 are MGHRA and YSYEKL. With 3 bases removed from V and 5 bases from J, the gap between germline ends came to 11 bases. In DNA form, the CDR3 reads TGCGCCAGCAGCCACGTCAACAGGGACGAGCAGTACTTC. Encoded protein: CASSHVNRDEQYF.

The rearrangement links TRBV11-3 to TRBJ2-2; D not certain. Deletions cut 6 bases from V and 6 bases from J, with 11 bases between. The CDR3 loop spans 13 amino acids. Germline CDR1 reads SGHNT; CDR2 reads YENEEA. The CDR3 loop reads CASSLVRSGELFF. In DNA, the CDR3 is TGTGCCAGCAGTCTTGTAAGGTCCGGGGAGCTGTTTTTT. Filled out from reference TRBV11-3 and TRBJ2-2, the complete variable domain reads EAGVVQSPRYKIIEKKQPVAFWCNPISGHNTLYWYLQNLGQGPELLIRYENEEAVDDSQLPKDRFSAERLKGVDSTLKIQPAELGDSAVYLCASSLVRSGELFFGEGSRLTVL.

The rearrangement links TRBV4-1 to TRBJ1-1; D not resolved. V gave up 4 bases and J gave up 0 bases, with 15 bases separating them. This CDR3 has 16 residues. Germline V gene lookup returns CDR1 MGHRA and CDR2 YSYEKL. Here the CDR3 reads CASSPGNGVMNTEAFF. The CDR3 bases are TGCGCCAGCAGCCCAGGAAATGGGGTAATGAACACTGAAGCTTTCTTT.

This clonotype has just a few counts. The chain carries TRBV4-1 and TRBJ2-1; the match to TRBD2 covers 11 bases. Germline V gives CDR1 MGHRA, CDR2 YSYEKL. Unmatched junction bases numbered 2, after V lost 2 bases and J lost 5 bases. This CDR3 region has 15 residues. The CDR3 DNA follows: TGCGCCAGCAGCCAAACGGGACTAGCGGACAATGAGCAGTTCTTC. Residues: CASSQTGLADNEQFF.

This clonotype has just a few counts. This chain connects TRBV5-1 to TRBJ2-1, with a possible D match to TRBD2 (6 bases). Trimming shortened V by 4 bases and J by 2 bases, and 10 bases separated the two germline ends. Germline CDR1 reads SGHRS; CDR2 reads YFSETQ. The CDR3 sequence is 14 residues long. The CDR3 region has the DNA TGCGCCAGCAGCGCCAGCGGGCCCTACAATGAGCAGTTCTTC. It encodes CASSASGPYNEQFF.

This clonotype has just a few counts. The rearrangement links TRBV7-9 to TRBJ2-5; TRBD2 agrees at 10 bases. The germline V gene encodes CDR1 SEHNR and CDR2 FQNEAQ (reference sequence). The trim removed 4 bases at V and 3 bases at J, leaving 5 bases unmatched. The CDR3 covers 15 residues. CDR3 in amino acids: CASSWLAGVEETQYF. DNA for the CDR3: TGTGCCAGCAGCTGGCTAGCGGGAGTGGAAGAGACCCAGTACTTC.